The present T cell receptor beta chain was sequenced within a study of neoadjuvant anti-PD-1 for oral cavity cancer. Study details: Most patients had three to four biweekly doses of 3 mg/kg nivolumab before resection.

The method was immunoSEQ multiplex PCR; TCRdb's version includes in-frame clones alone and lacks a portion of them. The repertoire holds tens of thousands of clones, with 25% to 35% as singletons. This clone was seen more than once but under ten times. Its antigen is not known. Time point meaning: after neoadjuvant nivolumab, at surgical resection. The study, taken as a whole, reports: Greater tumor shrinkage accompanied bigger post-treatment sizes of preexisting clones.

The specimen was tumor tissue, collected after nivolumab (anti-PD-1) treatment. This TCR came from a person aged 35-79 years with oral cavity squamous cell carcinoma.

DNA of the CDR3: TGCGCCAGCAGCGTAGGAGGATCAGATACGCAGTATTTT. This gives the protein CASSVGGSDTQYF. This chain joins TRBV5-1 and TRBJ2-3; D might be TRBD2 (5 bases). The V and J ends lost 4 bases and 4 bases respectively, with 10 bases between them. Germline V gene lookup returns CDR1 SGHRS and CDR2 YFSETQ. The CDR3 has 13 amino acids.